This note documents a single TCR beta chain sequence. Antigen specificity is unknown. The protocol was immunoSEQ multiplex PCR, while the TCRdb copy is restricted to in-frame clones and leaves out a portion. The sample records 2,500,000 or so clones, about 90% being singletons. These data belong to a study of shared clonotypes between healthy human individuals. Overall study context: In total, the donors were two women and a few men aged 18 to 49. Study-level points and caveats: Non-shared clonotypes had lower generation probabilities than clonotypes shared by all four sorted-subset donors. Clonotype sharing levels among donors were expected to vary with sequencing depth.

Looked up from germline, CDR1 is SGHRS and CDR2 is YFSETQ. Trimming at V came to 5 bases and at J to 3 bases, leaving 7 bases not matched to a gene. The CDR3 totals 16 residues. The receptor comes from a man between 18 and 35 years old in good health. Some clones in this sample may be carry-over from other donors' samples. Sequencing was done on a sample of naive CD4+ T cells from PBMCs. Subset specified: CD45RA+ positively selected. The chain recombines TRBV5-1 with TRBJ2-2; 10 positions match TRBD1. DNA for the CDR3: TGCGCCAGCAGGGACCCGGGGACAGGGGACACCGGGGAGCTGTTTTTT. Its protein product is CASRDPGTGDTGELFF.